The rows below give T cell receptor beta chains drawn from one sample of a study of OX40 agonist ivuxolimab in advanced cancers. Clones were sequenced by immunoSEQ multiplex PCR, and TCRdb holds only the in-frame ones, with some missing. Of just under 65,000 clones detected, around 90% appear once; the ten largest clones hold over 4%. The sequencing used CD4+ or CD8+ T cells sorted from blood, collected in a trial of the OX40 agonist ivuxolimab. The receptors come from an adult with an advanced solid tumor such as melanoma, head and neck, liver or kidney cancer. CDR3s include the opening cysteine and the closing phenylalanine or tryptophan. Each record gives: CDR3 DNA, CDR3 protein, V gene, D gene, J gene, clone size, CDR3 length. The D gene is left open where the match is weak. Rows give clone size only sometimes, using once, few, many, or a class for an expanded clone.

TGTGCCAGCAGTTTATGGCCCAGCAGCTACGAGCAGTACTTC | CASSLWPSSYEQYF | TRBV28 | . | TRBJ2-7 | . | 14
TGTGCCAGCAGTCCGGTAGCGGGAAAACCCAATGAGCAGTTCTTC | CASSPVAGKPNEQFF | TRBV27 | TRBD2 | TRBJ2-1 | . | 15
TGCGCCAGCAGCTTGGACTCCTGGGGATCCTACGAGCAGTACTTC | CASSLDSWGSYEQYF | TRBV5-1 | . | TRBJ2-7 | . | 15
TGTGCCAGCAGCTTGGGGGGTGAGCAGTTCTTC | CASSLGGEQFF | TRBV11-3 | . | TRBJ2-1 | . | 11
TGTGCCAGCAGAGTAGCGGGAGGGCCAGGAGATACGCAGTATTTT | CASRVAGGPGDTQYF | TRBV28 | TRBD2 | TRBJ2-3 | . | 15
TGTGCCAGCCTTAGCGGACAGAGATACAATGAGCAGTTCTTC | CASLSGQRYNEQFF | TRBV6-1 | . | TRBJ2-1 | . | 14
TGTGCCAGCAGCTCGAGGACTAGGCGCGTCGCGACCCAGTACTTC | CASSSRTRRVATQYF | TRBV11-2 | TRBD2 | TRBJ2-5 | . | 15
TGTGCCAGCAGCTGGAGACTAGCGGGAGACGGGGGATATACGCAGTATTTT | CASSWRLAGDGGYTQYF | TRBV5-4 | TRBD2 | TRBJ2-3 | . | 17
TGTGCCAGCAGTCAGCTGAGTGGGTTAAACTATGGCTACACCTTC | CASSQLSGLNYGYTF | TRBV6-1 | . | TRBJ1-2 | . | 15
TGTGCCAGCAGTCCTGCGACAGGGACGGGCGGCTACACCTTC | CASSPATGTGGYTF | TRBV6-1 | TRBD1 | TRBJ1-2 | . | 14
TGTGCCAGCAGTCCTAAGCAGGGGTACAATGAGCAGTTCTTC | CASSPKQGYNEQFF | TRBV14 | . | TRBJ2-1 | . | 14
TGTGCCAGCAGTTGGCACGGAGGCCCGAGCAATCAGCCCCAGCATTTT | CASSWHGGPSNQPQHF | TRBV6-6 | . | TRBJ1-5 | . | 16
TGTGCCAGCAGTTCCATAGCGGGACCACTCTACGAGCAGTACTTC | CASSSIAGPLYEQYF | TRBV27 | TRBD2 | TRBJ2-7 | . | 15
TGTGCCAGCAGCGTAGATCCGAGCGGGGGGACCCAAGAGACCCAGTACTTC | CASSVDPSGGTQETQYF | TRBV9 | TRBD2 | TRBJ2-5 | . | 17
TGTGCCAGCTCACAAACAGGAAATGAAAAACTGTTTTTT | CASSQTGNEKLFF | TRBV18 | . | TRBJ1-4 | once | 13